A single sample gave rise to the 17 T cell receptor beta chains below, sequenced in a study of blood T cell repertoires in COVID-19. Assay: immunoSEQ multiplex PCR; the TCRdb copy retains only in-frame clones and omits some. This repertoire shows hundreds of thousands of clones, 85% to 90% found once; its top ten account for roughly 4%. The material sequenced was peripheral blood. These receptors all come from a woman younger than 45 with acute or convalescent COVID-19.

A remark on this clone: Other DNA sequences in this sample translate to the same CDR3. The chain is built from TRBV18 and TRBJ1-1; D unresolved. This CDR3 is built from 13 residues. Trimming pared 6 bases from V and 2 bases from J, leaving 10 bases between. Germline-derived CDR1 and CDR2 are KGHSH and LQKENI. The CDR3 loop is CASSPRGNTEAFF. The CDR3, as DNA: TGTGCCAGCTCCCCGCGCGGCAACACTGAAGCTTTCTTT. The full variable domain, with the rest looked up from reference TRBV18 and TRBJ1-1, is NAGVMQNPRHLVRRRGQEARLRCSPMKGHSHVYWYRQLPEEGLKFMVYLQKENIIDESGMPKERFSAEFPKEGPSILRIQQVVRGDSAAYFCASSPRGNTEAFFGQGTRLTVV.

The V and J genes are TRBV5-4 and TRBJ2-7; 8 nucleotides agree with TRBD1. CDR1 and CDR2 from the germline V gene are SGHNT and YYREEE (reference sequence). The CDR3 has 13 residues. V was clipped by 2 bases and J by 7 bases; unmatched bases: 5. CDR3 in DNA: TGTGCCAGCAGCTTCCAGGGGGCAGATGAGCAGTACTTC. It is translated as CASSFQGADEQYF.

This rearrangement joins TRBV28 to TRBJ2-5, with 9 bases lining up with TRBD2. Per germline, CDR1 MDHEN and CDR2 SYDVKM. Trimming took 2 bases from V and 5 from J; bases not matched to a gene: 6. The CDR3 runs to 15 residues. In DNA, the CDR3 is TGTGCCAGCAGTTTAAGTGCGGGGGGGCGCGAGACCCAGTACTTC. Translating it yields CASSLSAGGRETQYF. Full variable domain (rest looked up from reference TRBV28 and TRBJ2-5): DVKVTQSSRYLVKRTGEKVFLECVQDMDHENMFWYRQDPGLGLRLIYFSYDVKMKEKGDIPEGYSVSREKKERFSLILESASTNQTSMYLCASSLSAGGRETQYFGPGTRLLVL.

The gene calls are TRBV27 and TRBJ2-5; D might be TRBD2 (5 bases). Trimming pared 6 bases from V and 7 bases from J, leaving 12 bases between. CDR1 and CDR2 from the germline V gene are MNHEY and SMNVEV (reference sequence). CDR3 length: 12 amino acids. The CDR3 loop reads CASRGLVGTQYF. CDR3 nucleotide sequence: TGTGCCAGCAGAGGACTGGTCGGGACCCAGTACTTC.

The V gene is TRBV6-5, the J gene TRBJ1-2; D is unresolved. Per germline, CDR1 MNHEY and CDR2 SVGAGI. The CDR3 totals 14 residues. V lost 0 bases to trimming and J lost 5 bases, with 10 bases between them. CDR3 nucleotides: TGTGCCAGCAGTTACTCGAGAGGCTCGTATGGCTACACCTTC. Protein product: CASSYSRGSYGYTF.

This clone came up a few times. This chain uses TRBV4-1 with TRBJ1-5; the D is unclear. The CDR3 consists of 14 residues. The germline V gene has CDR1 MGHRA and CDR2 YSYEKL. Trimming pared 5 bases from V and 3 bases from J, leaving 11 bases between. The CDR3 sequence: CASSEFQINQPQHF. The DNA of the CDR3 is TGCGCCAGCAGCGAATTCCAGATCAATCAGCCCCAGCATTTT.

This clone came up a few times. The J gene is TRBJ2-7, the V gene TRBV7-2, with TRBD2 matching over 15 bases. This CDR3 has 17 residues. Germline V gives CDR1 SGHTA, CDR2 FQGNSA. The ends lost 5 bases at V and 2 bases at J; junction bases unmatched: 7. CDR3 region: CASSLVGLAGGPYEQYF. The CDR3 region has the DNA TGTGCCAGCAGCCTAGTCGGACTAGCGGGGGGGCCCTACGAGCAGTACTTC.

This clone was recorded once. The CDR3 DNA follows: TGTGCCAGCAGCCAAGAATTTCGGAGGTTCGACCAGAACACTGAAGCTTTCTTT. This codes for CASSQEFRRFDQNTEAFF. The chain is built from TRBV3-1 (or the pseudogene TRBV3-2) and TRBJ1-1; D not certain. Per the germline V gene, CDR1 is LGHDT and CDR2 is YNNKEL (reference sequence). Trimming cost V 0 bases and J 1 base, with 18 bases left between them. The CDR3 is made up of 18 amino acids.

The CDR3 loop is CASSQGPSFEQFF. In nucleotides, the CDR3 is TGTGCCAGCAGCCAAGGCCCTAGCTTTGAGCAGTTCTTC. The rearrangement uses TRBV3-1 (or the pseudogene TRBV3-2) and TRBJ2-1, with a weak D call TRBD2 (5 bases). The CDR3 runs to 13 residues. The V gene lost 1 base and the J gene lost 9 bases, with 10 bases spanning the gap. Germline values: CDR1 LGHDT, CDR2 YNNKEL (reference sequence).

The V and J genes are TRBV30 and TRBJ1-3; a weak D match, TRBD1 (5 bases). The CDR3 runs to 12 residues. CDR1 and CDR2 (germline): GTSNPN, SVGIG (reference sequence). The germline V and J ends were trimmed by 3 bases and 7 bases, with 10 bases remaining between them. The CDR3 nucleotides read TGTGCCTGGAGCGGGGACTGGAACACCATATATTTT. Protein product: CAWSGDWNTIYF. Full variable domain (remainder filled in from reference TRBV30 and TRBJ1-3): SQTIHQWPATLVQPVGSPLSLECTVEGTSNPNLYWYRQAAGRGLQLLFYSVGIGQISSEVPQNLSASRPQDRQFILSSKKLLLSDSGFYLCAWSGDWNTIYFGEGSWLTVV.

This chain joins TRBV6-1 and TRBJ2-3; perhaps TRBD1 as D (6 bases). The CDR3 sequence is 16 residues long. In germline, CDR1 is MNHNS, CDR2 SASEGT. V was clipped by 0 bases and J by 3 bases, with 13 bases between them. The CDR3 DNA reads as TGTGCCAGCAGTGAAGCCGAAGGGACATATACAGATACGCAGTATTTT. Translation gives CASSEAEGTYTDTQYF.

The chain is built from TRBV3-1 (or the pseudogene TRBV3-2) and TRBJ1-4; D is ambiguous. V was clipped by 3 bases and J by 7 bases, with 3 bases between them. The CDR3 has 11 residues. Germline loops: CDR1 LGHDT, CDR2 YNNKEL (reference sequence). The CDR3, as DNA: TGTGCCAGCAGCCACGGTGAAAAACTGTTTTTT. Translated, it gives CASSHGEKLFF.

This chain connects TRBV9 to TRBJ1-2, with 9 bases fitting TRBD1. Losses at the gene ends were 4 bases for V and 6 bases for J; bases not matched to a gene: 10. CDR1 SGDLS and CDR2 YYNGEE come from the germline V gene. The CDR3 is 15 amino acids. CDR3 in amino acids: CASSSRDRVVNGYTF. The CDR3 nucleotides read TGTGCCAGCAGCAGCCGGGACAGGGTAGTCAATGGCTACACCTTC.

The V and J genes are TRBV30 and TRBJ1-1; TRBD1 aligns across 7 bases. The CDR3 length is 13 residues. V shed 2 bases, J shed 4 bases, and the junction held 4 bases outside the gene matches. Looked up from germline, CDR1 is GTSNPN and CDR2 is SVGIG (reference sequence). Here the CDR3 reads CAWSPNRGTEAFF. The CDR3 nucleotides are TGTGCCTGGAGTCCTAACAGGGGCACTGAAGCTTTCTTT.

This chain links TRBV21-1 with TRBJ2-3; the listed D gene, TRBD1, was not tested against the DNA. TRBV21-1 is a known pseudogene. The CDR3 loop spans 16 amino acids. CDR3 loop: CASSMWRGLGTDTQYF. CDR3 nucleotide sequence: TGTGCCAGCAGCATGTGGAGGGGGCTGGGCACAGATACGCAGTATTTT.

The chain employs TRBV7-9 and TRBJ1-3; D uncertain. Trimming pared 4 bases from V and 2 bases from J, leaving 6 bases between. This CDR3 is built from 13 residues. CDR1 is SEHNR, CDR2 FQNEAQ, per germline (reference sequence). CDR3 DNA sequence: TGTGCCAGCAGCTCCTCTCCTGGAAACACCATATATTTT. Its protein product is CASSSSPGNTIYF.

J is TRBJ2-5 and V is TRBV19, with D possibly being TRBD2 (5 bases). Germline CDR1 LNHDA, CDR2 SQIVND (reference sequence). V gave up 6 bases and J gave up 5 bases, with 10 bases separating them. This CDR3 spans 12 amino acids. CDR3: CASSPLGETQYF. DNA of the CDR3: TGTGCCAGTAGCCCACTAGGGGAGACCCAGTACTTC.